This is a list of T cell receptor beta chains from one sample in a study of T cell repertoires in cytomegalovirus infection. A single record per CDR3 protein comes from TCRdb applying MiXCR to the reads. The table lists roughly 320,000 distinct CDR3 sequences, around 10% of them singletons, with approximately 2.4% in the top ten. The specimen sequenced was PBMCs. All receptors derive from a human donor in good health (CMV status not recorded). Some clones in this sample may be carry-over from other donors' samples. Each CDR3 is given without its conserved first and last residue. The order of the fields is clone size, V gene, CDR3 protein. Some rows mark clone size as missing; the rest say once, few, many or name a class of expanded clone.

few | TRBV2 | ASARTGYNEQF
many | TRBV29-1 | SVEFGANVLT
many | TRBV4-2 | ASSQGPENTEAF
many | TRBV20-1 | SANRVYNEQF
few | TRBV10-3 | AISEEPRSSPLH
many | TRBV29-1 | SVGQVLNTEAF
many | TRBV7-6 | ASSPGPPATDTQY
many | TRBV3-1 | ASSRAGETEAF
many | TRBV20-1 | SARDGQVNNQPQH
many | TRBV7-8 | ASSLVSIVRGSYNEQF
NA | TRBV7-3 | ASSPGTASTDTQY
many | TRBV20-1 | SARDTSGGAVIGQF
many | TRBV7-2 | ASSPGSGNYGYT
many | TRBV7-2 | ASSLVTTGYGYT
many | TRBV28 | ASSLNVQETQY
few | TRBV12-3/TRBV12-4 | ASSPSDRGLAEAF
many | TRBV12-3/TRBV12-4 | ASSFGARRNEQF
many | TRBV7-2 | ASSLDIPGLPQH
few | TRBV28 | ASRGTDRTGANYGYT
many | TRBV10-3 | AISEQGQTYGYT
NA | TRBV6-5 | ASSYPGQKGGSPLH
NA | TRBV7-9 | ASRRSPGLAGGPLRHEQF
NA | TRBV29-1 | SVVTGGPYEQY
few | TRBV14 | ASSIRQGNTEAF
many | TRBV7-8 | ASSSGASGGANVLT
many | TRBV20-1 | SARIPDRRQYEQY
many | TRBV13 | ASSLGEGYRNEQF
NA | TRBV10-2 | ASRRGVAYEQY
many | TRBV14 | ASSQRTGWNTEAF
few | TRBV29-1 | SVWTGELF
many | TRBV4-2 | ASSQEQVPSGANVLT